The 5 T cell receptor beta chains below were found in one sample sequenced in a study of a mutant IDH1 vaccine in newly diagnosed glioma. No antigen is known for these receptors. The assay was immunoSEQ multiplex PCR, and TCRdb's table has in-frame clones only and misses some. Among about 43,000 clones listed, 84% were seen once. Indicated time point: week 23, last vaccination. Every single dose of the vaccine, 300 ug of mutant IDH1 20-mer peptide, came with topical imiquimod. Sequences were derived from PBMCs, sampled from a glioma patient whose treatment included an IDH1 peptide vaccine. These receptor sequences come from a young woman with glioma. Some clones in this sample may be carry-over from other donors' samples.

The V call is TRBV15, the J call TRBJ1-1; D is ambiguous. Germline-derived CDR1 and CDR2 are LNHNV and YYDKDF (reference sequence). V dropped 0 bases and J dropped 0 bases, with 2 bases sitting between them. The CDR3 spans 13 residues. The CDR3: CATSRDLNTEAFF. The CDR3, as DNA: TGTGCCACCAGCAGAGATCTGAACACTGAAGCTTTCTTT. Supplemented by reference TRBV15 and TRBJ1-1, the full variable domain reads DAMVIQNPRYQVTQFGKPVTLSCSQTLNHNVMYWYQQKSSQAPKLLFHYYDKDFNNEADTPDNFQSRRPNTSFCFLDIRSPGLGDTAMYLCATSRDLNTEAFFGQGTRLTVV.

CDR3 protein: CASSLNFYYEQYF. CDR3 coding DNA: TGTGCCAGCAGTCTCAATTTTTATTACGAGCAGTACTTC. This chain connects TRBV14 to TRBJ2-7; D not resolved. V lost 6 bases and J lost 4, with 13 bases in between. The CDR3 spans 13 residues. Germline CDR1 is SGHDN and CDR2 is FVKESK.

This clone was found once. The chain links TRBV11-2 to TRBJ1-2, with a weak D call TRBD1 (6 bases). CDR3 size: 13 residues. Germline CDR1 and CDR2: SGHAT and FQNNGV. Trimming shortened V by 4 bases and J by 8 bases, and 14 bases separated the two germline ends. The CDR3: CASSSMGGRGYTF. The CDR3 nucleotides read TGTGCCAGCAGCTCAATGGGGGGGCGCGGCTACACCTTC.

This chain links TRBV7-2 with TRBJ2-1; 10 nucleotides line up with TRBD2. V lost 2 bases, J lost 3 bases, and 4 bases stayed unmatched. CDR1 SGHTA and CDR2 FQGNSA come from the germline V gene. The CDR3 has 16 residues. CDR3 region: CASSLQAGGNYNEQFF. The CDR3 DNA follows: TGTGCCAGCAGCTTACAAGCGGGGGGGAACTACAATGAGCAGTTCTTC.

V is TRBV2 and J is TRBJ2-5, with TRBD1 matching 8 bases. Germline V CDR1 and CDR2: SNHLY, FYNNEI. The CDR3 is 14 residues long. Trimming at V came to 6 bases and at J to 1 base, leaving 4 bases not matched to a gene. CDR3: CASSPDRGQETQYF. DNA of the CDR3: TGTGCCAGCAGCCCTGACAGGGGCCAAGAGACCCAGTACTTC.